The 8 T cell receptor beta chains listed next were all sequenced from one sample in a study of neurological immune-mediated disorders. TCRdb fed the 5' RACE reads into MiXCR, producing one record per CDR3 protein. The table includes tens of thousands of distinct CDR3 sequences, about 13% detected once. The time point denotes: longitudinal time-point 2. Sequenced: PBMCs. The receptors were gathered from a woman between 35 and 50 years old in good health.

This clonotype was seen many times. The chain couples TRBV6-1 to TRBJ1-2; D gene ambiguous. Trimming left V 0 bases short and J 4 bases short, with 9 bases between. The CDR3 spans 14 residues. In germline, CDR1 is MNHNS, CDR2 SASEGT. Here the CDR3 reads CASSEALGSYGYTF. For the CDR3, the DNA is TGTGCCAGCAGTGAAGCGCTTGGCAGCTATGGCTACACCTTC.

V gene TRBV3-1 combines with J gene TRBJ1-1; TRBD1 is a possible D gene (5 bases). Germline-derived CDR1 and CDR2 are LGHDT and YNNKEL (reference sequence). This CDR3 is built from 15 residues. Trimming left V 3 bases short and J 1 base short, with 12 bases between. The CDR3: CASSHTGKGNTEAFF. The CDR3 DNA reads as TGTGCCAGCAGCCACACAGGAAAGGGGAACACTGAAGCTTTCTTT. Variable domain in full (rest from reference TRBV3-1 and TRBJ1-1): DTAVSQTPKYLVTQMGNDKSIKCEQNLGHDTMYWYKQDSKKFLKIMFSYNNKELIINETVPNRFSPKSPDKAHLNLHINSLELGDSAVYFCASSHTGKGNTEAFFGQGTRLTVV.

This clonotype has a count of ten or more. The chain recombines TRBV29-1 with TRBJ1-1; maybe TRBD1 (6 bases). Trimming stripped 2 bases from V and 3 bases from J, with 10 bases between. This CDR3 is 13 amino acids long. Germline CDR1 reads SQVTM; CDR2 reads ANQGSEA. CDR3 in DNA: TGCAGCGTTGAAAGCGGACAGTACACTGAAGCTTTCTTT. Translation: CSVESGQYTEAFF.

Many counts were recorded for this clonotype. The chain has TRBV4-3 and TRBJ2-7; D might be TRBD1 (5 bases). This CDR3 comprises 13 residues. The V gene lost 0 bases and the J gene lost 6 bases, with 9 bases spanning the gap. Germline assignment: CDR1 LGHNA and CDR2 YSLEER. The chain's CDR3 is CASSQDRDREQYF. The CDR3 DNA is TGCGCCAGCAGCCAAGACAGGGATCGCGAGCAGTACTTC.

This clonotype was observed many times. V is TRBV29-1 and J is TRBJ2-3, with 8 bases identical to TRBD2. The CDR3 length is 17 residues. V was pared by 5 bases and J by 0 bases, with 13 bases of the junction left unmatched. Germline V gene data show CDR1 as SQVTM and CDR2 as ANQGSEA. Here the CDR3 reads CSVPVFSLAASTDTQYF. The CDR3 DNA sequence: TGCAGCGTTCCAGTATTCTCACTAGCGGCTAGCACAGATACGCAGTATTTT.

The table lists this clonotype with many counts. The rearrangement uses TRBV12-3 or TRBV12-4 and TRBJ1-2, with D possibly TRBD1 on 6 matching bases. The CDR3 runs to 13 residues. V lost 5 bases and J 4 bases, leaving 11 bases between the germline ends. The CDR3 here is CASSPGTSYGYTF. CDR3 DNA: TGTGCCAGCAGTCCCGGGACAAGCTATGGCTACACCTTC.

The sample holds many counts of this clonotype. The genes are TRBV24-1 and TRBJ2-1; maybe TRBD2 (7 bases). Between the trimmed V and J ends, which lost 7 bases and 4 bases, there was a span of 16 bases. CDR3 length equals 15 residues. Germline V gene data show CDR1 as KGHDR and CDR2 as SFDVKD. The CDR3 sequence is CATRGAEGGYNEQFF. For the CDR3, the DNA is TGTGCCACCAGGGGAGCGGAGGGGGGGTACAATGAGCAGTTCTTC.

The chain recombines TRBV12-3 or TRBV12-4 with TRBJ1-2, with 9 bases lining up with TRBD1. J gave up 7 bases and V 8 bases, and 8 bases lay outside the gene matches. CDR3 size: 13 residues. CDR3 residues: CASHSQGAGGYTF. For the CDR3, the DNA is TGTGCCAGCCACTCACAGGGGGCGGGTGGCTACACCTTC.